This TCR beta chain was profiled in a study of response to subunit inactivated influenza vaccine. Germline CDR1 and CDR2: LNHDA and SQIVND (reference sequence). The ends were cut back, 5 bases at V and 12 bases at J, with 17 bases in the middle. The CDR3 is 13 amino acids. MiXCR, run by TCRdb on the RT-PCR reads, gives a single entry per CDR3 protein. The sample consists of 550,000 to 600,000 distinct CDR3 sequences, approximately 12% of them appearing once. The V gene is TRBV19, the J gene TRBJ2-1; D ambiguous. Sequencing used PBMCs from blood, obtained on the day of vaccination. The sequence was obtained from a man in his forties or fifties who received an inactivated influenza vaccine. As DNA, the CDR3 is TGTGCCAGTAGTGTACCCCCCTCGAGAGTGCAGTTCTTC. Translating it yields CASSVPPSRVQFF. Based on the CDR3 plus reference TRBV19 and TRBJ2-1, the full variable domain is DGGITQSPKYLFRKEGQNVTLSCEQNLNHDAMYWYRQDPGQGLRLIYYSQIVNDFQKGDIAEGYSVSREKKESFPLTVTSAQKNPTAFYLCASSVPPSRVQFFGPGTRLTVL.